The subject of this entry is one TCR beta chain. Trimming removed 3 bases from V and 6 bases from J; junction bases left unmatched: 7. The CDR3 has 14 amino acids. In germline, CDR1 is KGHSH, CDR2 LQKENI. This specimen comes from a study of tumor T cells in aggressive B-cell lymphoma. The assay was immunoSEQ multiplex PCR, and TCRdb's table has in-frame clones only and misses some. The sample holds about 3,000 clones, 94% seen once. The chain uses TRBV18 and TRBJ1-1, with 7 positions matching TRBD1. The origin of this receptor is an adult with diffuse large B cell lymphoma. Sequences were obtained from tumor tissue. The CDR3 sequence: CASSPQDRSPEAFF. The CDR3 bases are TGTGCCAGCTCACCCCAGGACAGGAGTCCTGAAGCTTTCTTT.